The 9 T cell receptor beta chains reported below all come from one sample, sequenced in a study of shared clonotypes between healthy human individuals. Here immunoSEQ multiplex PCR was the method, and the copy in TCRdb shows in-frame clones only, minus some. The data show around 1.5 million clones, with 98% seen just once and about 0.42% held by the top ten. The sequenced material came from naive CD4+ T cells sorted from blood. Subset noted: CD45RA+ positively selected. The receptors were gathered from a man aged 25-45 years in good health.

The CDR3 protein is CASSFHGRPGGELFF. The CDR3 DNA reads as TGTGCCAGCAGTTTCCACGGGAGGCCTGGCGGGGAGCTGTTTTTT. The V call is TRBV28, the J call TRBJ2-2, with TRBD2 matching 7 bases. This CDR3 spans 15 amino acids. After removal of 3 bases from V and 7 bases from J, the junction contained 8 bases not matched to a gene. Germline values: CDR1 MDHEN, CDR2 SYDVKM.

The chain's CDR3 is CASSLVLPQYF. CDR3 coding DNA: TGTGCCAGCAGCTTAGTCCTCCCCCAGTACTTC. The chain is built from TRBV7-2 and TRBJ2-5; D gene unclear. This CDR3 is built from 11 residues. The germline V gene has CDR1 SGHTA and CDR2 FQGNSA. The V end lost 1 base, the J end lost 9 bases, and 6 bases lay between the germline ends.

V usage is TRBV25-1 and J usage is TRBJ2-7; 7 bases line up with TRBD1. CDR3 size: 14 residues. Trimming took 7 bases from V and 3 from J; bases not matched to a gene: 9. Germline V gene lookup returns CDR1 MGHDK and CDR2 SYGVNS. The CDR3 sequence: CASTKNTGDYEQYF. DNA for the CDR3: TGTGCCAGCACCAAAAACACAGGGGACTACGAGCAGTACTTC.

Turning to this clone: The same CDR3 also results from other DNA sequences found in this sample. The genes are TRBV7-6 and TRBJ2-2; D not resolved. Per the germline V gene, CDR1 is SGHVS and CDR2 is FNYEAQ. The CDR3 consists of 12 residues. Trimming shortened V by 0 bases and J by 6 bases, and 2 bases separated the two germline ends. CDR3 residues: CASSLAAGELFF. The DNA for the CDR3 is TGTGCCAGCAGCTTAGCAGCCGGGGAGCTGTTTTTT.

The chain is built from TRBV6-5 and TRBJ2-7; no clear D. The CDR3 has 14 residues. CDR1 is MNHEY, CDR2 SVGAGI, per germline. The V end lost 0 bases, the J end lost 7 bases, and 13 bases lay between the germline ends. The CDR3 DNA sequence: TGTGCCAGCAGTTACTCCCCCCTCGCGACAGAGCAGTACTTC. Translated: CASSYSPLATEQYF.

The chain is built from TRBV28 and TRBJ2-7, with TRBD2 matching over 7 bases. In germline, CDR1 is MDHEN, CDR2 SYDVKM. The CDR3 contains 16 residues. V was pared by 7 bases and J by 2 bases, with 14 bases of the junction left unmatched. The CDR3 spells CASKALGLAATYEQYF. The CDR3 DNA reads as TGTGCCAGCAAGGCCCTGGGGCTAGCGGCTACCTACGAGCAGTACTTC.

The rearrangement uses TRBV10-1 and TRBJ2-3; 9 nucleotides agree with TRBD2. V lost 0 bases to trimming and J lost 6 bases; unmatched junction nucleotides: 10. Germline CDR1 reads WNHNN; CDR2 reads SYGVQD (reference sequence). The CDR3 has 17 amino acids. CDR3 sequence reads: CASSESGLARTGDTQYF. The CDR3 DNA reads as TGCGCCAGCAGTGAGTCGGGACTAGCCAGAACCGGGGATACGCAGTATTTT.

This sequence joins TRBV6-5 and TRBJ1-2; no clear D. Germline values: CDR1 MNHEY, CDR2 SVGAGI. Trimming stripped 2 bases from V and 2 bases from J, with 15 bases between. The CDR3 has 16 amino acids. The CDR3 nucleotides are TGTGCCAGCAGTTACGCCTCAAGACACCTAAACTATGGCTACACCTTC. Its translation is CASSYASRHLNYGYTF.

This chain links TRBV4-3 with TRBJ2-5, with a possible D match to TRBD1 (5 bases). CDR3 length equals 14 residues. From germline, CDR1 is LGHNA and CDR2 YSLEER. The V end was cut by 0 bases, the J end by 6 bases, with 11 bases between. The CDR3 region is CASSQDAGIKTQYF. The CDR3 nucleotides read TGCGCCAGCAGCCAAGATGCAGGGATAAAGACCCAGTACTTC.